Below, 25 T cell receptor beta chains from the same sample are listed, as sequenced in a study of a mutant IDH1 vaccine in newly diagnosed glioma. Here immunoSEQ multiplex PCR was the method, and the copy in TCRdb shows in-frame clones only, minus some. The sample contains more than 20,000 clones, approximately 91% of which appear only once. The time point was: baseline, week 1 (first vaccination visit). The treatment here: pre-vaccination baseline after standard-of-care therapy. This specimen consisted of PBMCs, obtained from a glioma patient treated with radiotherapy, temozolomide or both. These receptor sequences come from a man aged 30 to 45 with glioma.

The chain recombines TRBV29-1 with TRBJ1-2; no clear D gene. The CDR3 is 10 amino acids. Germline loops: CDR1 SQVTM, CDR2 ANQGSEA. Trimming removed 4 bases from V and 6 bases from J, with 6 bases in between. CDR3 nucleotide sequence: TGCAGCGTTGTAGATCATGGCTACACCTTC. Encoded protein: CSVVDHGYTF.

CDR3 coding DNA: TGTGCCAGCAGAAATTTGGCGAACACTGAAGCTTTCTTT. Translating it yields CASRNLANTEAFF. The chain combines TRBV6-6 with TRBJ1-1, with D uncertain. Trimming removed 6 bases at V and 1 base at J, with 9 bases between. CDR1 MNHNY and CDR2 SVGAGI come from the germline V gene (reference sequence). There are 13 residues in the CDR3.

The chain employs TRBV7-2 and TRBJ2-4; D unresolved. This CDR3 spans 15 amino acids. The V and J ends lost 6 bases and 0 bases respectively, with 12 bases between them. From germline, CDR1 is SGHTA and CDR2 FQGNSA. CDR3 protein: CASSPNLLAKNIQYF. CDR3 nucleotides: TGTGCCAGCAGTCCCAATTTACTAGCCAAAAACATTCAGTACTTC.

The chain combines TRBV2 with TRBJ1-5, with D unresolved. The CDR3 has 13 residues. Trimming left V 8 bases short and J 0 bases short, with 8 bases between. Germline V lookup: CDR1 SNHLY, CDR2 FYNNEI. CDR3 in amino acids: CASRRDSNQPQHF. In nucleotides, the CDR3 is TGTGCCAGCCGACGGGATAGCAATCAGCCCCAGCATTTT.

V is TRBV18 and J is TRBJ1-1, with 11 bases lining up with TRBD1. The CDR3 totals 16 residues. Germline CDR1 reads KGHSH; CDR2 reads LQKENI. After removal of 3 bases from V and 4 bases from J, the junction contained 7 bases not matched to a gene. The DNA for the CDR3 is TGTGCCAGCTCACCTTTCGGACAGGGGGCCGGCACTGAAGCTTTCTTT. Its translation is CASSPFGQGAGTEAFF.

The chain combines TRBV5-1 with TRBJ1-1; 9 positions match TRBD1. The trim removed 4 bases at V and 5 bases at J, leaving 6 bases unmatched. This CDR3 spans 14 amino acids. Germline CDR1 reads SGHRS; CDR2 reads YFSETQ. The CDR3 here is CASSPTGGRTEAFF. CDR3 nucleotides: TGCGCCAGCAGCCCGACAGGGGGTCGGACTGAAGCTTTCTTT.

Here the CDR3 DNA reads TGTGCCACCGCGAGGGGGGGAGCCGGGGAGCTGTTTTTT. This translates into CATARGGAGELFF. This chain links TRBV25-1 with TRBJ2-2; D may be TRBD2 (7 bases). The V end was cut by 10 bases, the J end by 6 bases, with 15 bases between. This CDR3 has 13 amino acids. Germline CDR1 MGHDK, CDR2 SYGVNS.

This sequence joins TRBV2 and TRBJ2-1, with a possible D match to TRBD2 (6 bases). From germline, CDR1 is SNHLY and CDR2 FYNNEI. The CDR3 totals 17 residues. Trimming removed 2 bases at V and 3 bases at J, with 17 bases between. Here the CDR3 DNA reads TGTGCCAGCAGTGAATCGCCGTTGCGGGATTTCTACAATGAGCAGTTCTTC. This encodes CASSESPLRDFYNEQFF.

CDR3 DNA: TGTGCCAGCAGCCCCTCGGAAGACACTGAAGCTTTCTTT. This gives the protein CASSPSEDTEAFF. The rearrangement uses TRBV7-2 and TRBJ1-1; D unclear. CDR3 length equals 13 residues. Between the trimmed V and J ends, which lost 5 bases and 3 bases, there was a span of 10 bases. The germline V gene has CDR1 SGHTA and CDR2 FQGNSA.

The gene calls are TRBV19 and TRBJ2-3; 13 bases agree with TRBD2. The CDR3 is made up of 19 amino acids. Trimming at V came to 5 bases and at J to 0 bases, leaving 11 bases not matched to a gene. The germline CDR1 and CDR2 sequences are LNHDA and SQIVND (reference sequence). CDR3 residues: CASSFLRGTSGTSTDTQYF. As DNA, the CDR3 is TGTGCCAGTAGTTTTCTTCGAGGGACTAGCGGGACGAGCACAGATACGCAGTATTTT. The full variable domain, its missing parts supplied by reference TRBV19 and TRBJ2-3, is DGGITQSPKYLFRKEGQNVTLSCEQNLNHDAMYWYRQDPGQGLRLIYYSQIVNDFQKGDIAEGYSVSREKKESFPLTVTSAQKNPTAFYLCASSFLRGTSGTSTDTQYFGPGTRLTVL.

The CDR3 spells CAISGTGYEQYF. The CDR3 nucleotides read TGTGCCATCTCCGGGACAGGGTACGAGCAGTACTTC. The V gene is TRBV10-3, the J gene TRBJ2-7, with 9 bases lining up with TRBD1. CDR3 length: 12 amino acids. Germline assignment: CDR1 ENHRY and CDR2 SYGVKD. Losses at the gene ends were 8 bases for V and 4 bases for J; bases not matched to a gene: 3.

This rearrangement joins TRBV27 to TRBJ2-7, with 9 bases fitting TRBD1. The CDR3 spans 15 residues. With V trimmed by 3 bases and J by 1 base, 4 bases remained unmatched. Germline V lookup: CDR1 MNHEY, CDR2 SMNVEV (reference sequence). This CDR3 reads CASSFRTGASYEQYF. CDR3 coding DNA: TGTGCCAGCAGTTTCCGGACAGGGGCTTCCTACGAGCAGTACTTC.

The chain carries TRBV5-7 and TRBJ2-3; 13 nucleotides match TRBD2. TRBV5-7 is filed as an ORF, its function uncertain. The CDR3 runs 17 residues. The J segment lost 4 bases and the V segment lost 4 bases, leaving 9 bases of the junction unmatched. The CDR3 DNA reads TGTGCCAGCAGCCCCCGGACTAGCGGGAGTTTAGCAGATACGCAGTATTTT. Translated: CASSPRTSGSLADTQYF.

This clone was counted a few times. The chain carries TRBV5-1 and TRBJ1-2; D is ambiguous. CDR3 length: 14 amino acids. The germline V gene encodes CDR1 SGHRS and CDR2 YFSETQ. V lost 4 bases and J lost 6, with 16 bases in between. The CDR3 DNA reads TGCGCCAGCAGCCCCGGGCTTCTATGGCATGGCTACACCTTC. Its translation is CASSPGLLWHGYTF.

V and J are TRBV7-6 and TRBJ1-5; D is perhaps TRBD1 (6 bases). Germline V gene lookup returns CDR1 SGHVS and CDR2 FNYEAQ. The length of the CDR3 is 15 residues. V shed 5 bases and J shed 2 bases, with 13 bases lying between them. The DNA of the CDR3 is TGTGCCAGCAGCCCGAGGGCAGGGGGCAATCAGCCCCAGCATTTT. Translation: CASSPRAGGNQPQHF.

V and J are TRBV6-4 and TRBJ1-1, with D possibly TRBD1 on 6 matching bases. The V gene's germline CDR1 is MRHNA and CDR2 SNTAGT. This CDR3 is built from 14 residues. The V end was cut by 3 bases, the J end by 5 bases, with 13 bases between. CDR3 loop: CASSEKGDRTEAFF. The CDR3 coding sequence is TGTGCCAGCAGTGAGAAGGGGGATAGGACTGAAGCTTTCTTT.

The J gene is TRBJ2-2, the V gene TRBV23-1, with 7 bases fitting TRBD2. TRBV23-1 is an open reading frame, and its role is uncertain. The CDR3 spans 16 residues. The V segment lost 0 bases and the J segment 3 bases; nucleotides outside the gene matches: 4. CDR3: CASSQSEAGDTGELFF. For the CDR3, the DNA is TGCGCCAGCAGTCAATCGGAGGCGGGGGACACCGGGGAGCTGTTTTTT.

The rearrangement links TRBV5-6 to TRBJ2-3; D is possibly TRBD1 (6 bases). Trimming removed 4 bases from V and 3 bases from J, with 18 bases in between. The CDR3 covers 16 residues. Per the germline V gene, CDR1 is SGHDT and CDR2 is YYEEEE. The DNA of the CDR3 is TGTGCCAGCAGCCTGGATTACACAGGGCATACAGATACGCAGTATTTT. Its protein is CASSLDYTGHTDTQYF.

The gene calls are TRBV18 and TRBJ1-5, with 7 bases aligning to TRBD1. The junction had 9 bases not matched to a gene; V was cut back by 6 bases and J by 4 bases. Germline loops: CDR1 KGHSH, CDR2 LQKENI. This CDR3 region has 15 residues. This CDR3 is CASSPTGFPNQPQHF. The DNA for the CDR3 is TGTGCCAGCTCGCCGACAGGGTTCCCAAATCAGCCCCAGCATTTT.

The CDR3 bases are TGTGCCAGCAGCTTAGATGGGGATAAGGATGAGCAGTTCTTC. It encodes CASSLDGDKDEQFF. The chain has TRBV11-3 and TRBJ2-1, with no clear D. CDR3 size: 14 residues. Trimming removed 0 bases from V and 8 bases from J, with 11 bases in between. The germline gives CDR1 SGHNT, CDR2 YENEEA. Variable domain in full (rest from reference TRBV11-3 and TRBJ2-1): EAGVVQSPRYKIIEKKQPVAFWCNPISGHNTLYWYLQNLGQGPELLIRYENEEAVDDSQLPKDRFSAERLKGVDSTLKIQPAELGDSAVYLCASSLDGDKDEQFFGPGTRLTVL.

CDR3 protein: CASSPPGQDYEQYF. The CDR3 coding sequence is TGTGCCAGCTCACCACCCGGACAGGACTACGAGCAGTACTTC. This sequence joins TRBV18 and TRBJ2-5; TRBD1 matches 7 bases. The J call is doubtful: the DNA matches TRBJ2-7 better. CDR1 KGHSH and CDR2 LQKENI come from the germline V gene. The CDR3 is made up of 14 amino acids.

This sequence joins TRBV5-1 and TRBJ2-2; D possibly corresponds to TRBD1 (5 bases). Deletions cut 0 bases from V and 3 bases from J, with 12 bases between. The CDR3 sequence is 16 residues long. Germline V lookup: CDR1 SGHRS, CDR2 YFSETQ. The DNA for the CDR3 is TGCGCCAGCAGCTTGGCCGGCCAGGGATACACCGGGGAGCTGTTTTTT. Its protein product is CASSLAGQGYTGELFF.

This clone was counted only a few times. This chain joins TRBV5-4 and TRBJ1-2; the D gene is possibly TRBD1 (6 bases). In germline, CDR1 is SGHNT, CDR2 YYREEE (reference sequence). The CDR3 is 14 residues long. Trimming cost V 4 bases and J 8 bases, with 18 bases left between them. The CDR3: CASSHRNQGLGYTF. The CDR3 DNA follows: TGTGCCAGCAGCCACCGAAATCAGGGGCTCGGCTACACCTTC.

J is TRBJ2-7 and V is TRBV19, with D tentatively TRBD1 (5 bases). In germline, CDR1 is LNHDA, CDR2 SQIVND (reference sequence). V was trimmed by 5 bases and J by 4 bases, leaving 27 bases between them. The CDR3 consists of 18 residues. The CDR3 sequence is CASSLRGQGLYEVYEQYF. CDR3 nucleotides: TGTGCCAGTAGTCTCCGAGGCCAGGGCTTATATGAGGTATACGAGCAGTACTTC.

This chain uses TRBV5-1 with TRBJ2-7, with a weak D call TRBD1 (5 bases). This CDR3 has 13 residues. Trimming took 4 bases from V and 3 from J, leaving 11 bases between them. From germline, CDR1 is SGHRS and CDR2 YFSETQ. Here the CDR3 reads CASSTDRIYEQYF. Here the CDR3 DNA reads TGCGCCAGCAGCACTGACAGAATCTACGAGCAGTACTTC.